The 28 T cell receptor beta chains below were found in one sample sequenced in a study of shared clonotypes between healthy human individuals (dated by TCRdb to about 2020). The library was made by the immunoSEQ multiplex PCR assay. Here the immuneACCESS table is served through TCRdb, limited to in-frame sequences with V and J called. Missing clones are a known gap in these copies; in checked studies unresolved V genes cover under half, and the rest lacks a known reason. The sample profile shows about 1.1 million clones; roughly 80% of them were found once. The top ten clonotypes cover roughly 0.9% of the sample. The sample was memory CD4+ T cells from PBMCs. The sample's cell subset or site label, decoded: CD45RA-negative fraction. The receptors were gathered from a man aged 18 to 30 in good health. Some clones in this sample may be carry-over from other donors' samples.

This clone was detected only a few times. CDR3 loop: CASSPAGLAGPSSYNEQFF. CDR3 nucleotides: TGTGCCAGCAGCCCCGCGGGACTAGCGGGACCGAGCTCCTACAATGAGCAGTTCTTC. The chain is built from TRBV28 and TRBJ2-1; 13 nucleotides agree with TRBD2. Germline V CDR1 and CDR2: MDHEN, SYDVKM. J lost 0 bases, V lost 6 bases, and 11 bases had no gene match. The CDR3 totals 19 residues.

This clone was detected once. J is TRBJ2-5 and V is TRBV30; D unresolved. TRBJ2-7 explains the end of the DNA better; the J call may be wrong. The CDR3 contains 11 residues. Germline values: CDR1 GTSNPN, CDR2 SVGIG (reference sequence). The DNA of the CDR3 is TGTGCCTGGAGCATGGCCTACGAGCAGTACTTC. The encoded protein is CAWSMAYEQYF.

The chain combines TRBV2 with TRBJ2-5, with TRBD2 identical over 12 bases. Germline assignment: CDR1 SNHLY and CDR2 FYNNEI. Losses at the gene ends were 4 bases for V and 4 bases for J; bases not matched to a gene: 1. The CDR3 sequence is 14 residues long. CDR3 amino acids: CASSVLAGGETQYF. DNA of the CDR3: TGTGCCAGCAGTGTACTAGCGGGGGGAGAGACCCAGTACTTC.

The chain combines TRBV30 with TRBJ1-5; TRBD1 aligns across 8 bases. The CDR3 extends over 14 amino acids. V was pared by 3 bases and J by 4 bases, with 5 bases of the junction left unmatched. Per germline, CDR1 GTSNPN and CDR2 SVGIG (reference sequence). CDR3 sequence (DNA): TGTGCCTGGAGCCCCCAGGGGGCTAATCAGCCCCAGCATTTT. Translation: CAWSPQGANQPQHF.

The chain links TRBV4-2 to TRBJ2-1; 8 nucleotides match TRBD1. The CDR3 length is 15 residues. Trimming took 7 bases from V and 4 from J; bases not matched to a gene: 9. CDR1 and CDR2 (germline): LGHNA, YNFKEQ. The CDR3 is CASTSPGQEYNEQFF. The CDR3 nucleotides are TGTGCCAGCACCTCTCCGGGACAGGAGTACAATGAGCAGTTCTTC.

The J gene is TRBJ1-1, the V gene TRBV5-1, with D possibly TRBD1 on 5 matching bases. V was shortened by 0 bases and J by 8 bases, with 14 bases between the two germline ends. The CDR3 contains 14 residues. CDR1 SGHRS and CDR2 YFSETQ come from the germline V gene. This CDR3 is CASSLAGGRTEAFF. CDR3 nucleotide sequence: TGCGCCAGCAGCTTGGCCGGGGGGAGAACGGAAGCTTTCTTT.

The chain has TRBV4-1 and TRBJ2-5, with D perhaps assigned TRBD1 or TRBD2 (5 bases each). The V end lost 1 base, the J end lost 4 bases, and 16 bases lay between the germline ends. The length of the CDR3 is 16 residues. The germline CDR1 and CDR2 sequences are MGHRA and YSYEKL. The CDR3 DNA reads TGCGCCAGCAGCCAAGGTCGAAGGGGCGCGGGAGAGACCCAGTACTTC. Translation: CASSQGRRGAGETQYF.

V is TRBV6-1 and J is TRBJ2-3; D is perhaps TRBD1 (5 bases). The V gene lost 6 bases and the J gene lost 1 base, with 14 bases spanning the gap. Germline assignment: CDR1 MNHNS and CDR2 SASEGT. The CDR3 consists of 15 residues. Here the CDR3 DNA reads TGTGCCAGCAGCCTGGACATGGTTGGCACAGATACGCAGTATTTT. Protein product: CASSLDMVGTDTQYF.

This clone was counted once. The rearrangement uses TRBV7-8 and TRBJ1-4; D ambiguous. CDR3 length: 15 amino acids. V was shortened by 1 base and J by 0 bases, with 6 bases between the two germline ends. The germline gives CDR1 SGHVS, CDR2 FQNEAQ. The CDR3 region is CASSLVGSTNEKLFF. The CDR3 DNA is TGTGCCAGCAGCTTAGTAGGCTCAACTAATGAAAAACTGTTTTTT.

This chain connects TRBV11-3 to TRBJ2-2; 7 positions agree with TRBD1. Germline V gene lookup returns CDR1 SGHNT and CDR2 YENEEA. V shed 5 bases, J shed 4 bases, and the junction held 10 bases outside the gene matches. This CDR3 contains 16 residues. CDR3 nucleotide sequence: TGTGCCAGCAGCGCAGGACAGGCCGGAGGCACCGGGGAGCTGTTTTTT. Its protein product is CASSAGQAGGTGELFF.

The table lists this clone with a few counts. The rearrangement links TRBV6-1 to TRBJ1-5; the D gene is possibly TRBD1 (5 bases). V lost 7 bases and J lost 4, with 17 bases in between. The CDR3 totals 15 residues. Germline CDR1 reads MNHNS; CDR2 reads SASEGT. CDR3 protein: CASNPDTGVNQPQHF. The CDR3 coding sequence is TGTGCCAGCAACCCGGACACCGGGGTAAATCAGCCCCAGCATTTT.

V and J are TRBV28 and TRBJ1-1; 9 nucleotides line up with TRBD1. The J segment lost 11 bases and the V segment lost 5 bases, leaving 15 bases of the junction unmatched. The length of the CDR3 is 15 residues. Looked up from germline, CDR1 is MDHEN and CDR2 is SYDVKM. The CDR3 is CASSEQGALSIVAFF. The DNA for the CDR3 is TGTGCCAGCAGTGAACAGGGGGCGCTGTCTATCGTGGCTTTCTTT.

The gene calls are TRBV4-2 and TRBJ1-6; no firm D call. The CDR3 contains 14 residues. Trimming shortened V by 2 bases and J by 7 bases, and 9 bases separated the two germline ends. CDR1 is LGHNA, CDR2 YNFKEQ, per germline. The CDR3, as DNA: TGTGCCAGCAGCCAACCCCTAGCGAATTCACCCCTCCACTTT. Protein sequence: CASSQPLANSPLHF.

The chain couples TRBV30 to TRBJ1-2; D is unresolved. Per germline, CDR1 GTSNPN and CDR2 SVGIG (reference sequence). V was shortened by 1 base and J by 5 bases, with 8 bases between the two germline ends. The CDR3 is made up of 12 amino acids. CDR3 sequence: CAWSAYSYGYTF. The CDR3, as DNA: TGTGCCTGGAGTGCGTACTCTTATGGCTACACCTTC.

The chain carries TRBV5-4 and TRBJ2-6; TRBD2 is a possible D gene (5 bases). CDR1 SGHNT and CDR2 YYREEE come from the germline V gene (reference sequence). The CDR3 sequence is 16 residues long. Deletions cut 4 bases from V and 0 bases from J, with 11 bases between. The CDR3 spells CASSRTGISGANVLTF. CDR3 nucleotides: TGTGCCAGCAGCCGGACTGGGATCTCTGGGGCCAACGTCCTGACTTTC.

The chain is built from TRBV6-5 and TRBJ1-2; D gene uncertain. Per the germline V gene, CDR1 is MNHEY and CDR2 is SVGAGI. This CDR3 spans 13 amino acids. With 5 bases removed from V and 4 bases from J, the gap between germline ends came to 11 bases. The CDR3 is CASSGSAGYGYTF. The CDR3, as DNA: TGTGCCAGCAGTGGGTCAGCCGGCTATGGCTACACCTTC.

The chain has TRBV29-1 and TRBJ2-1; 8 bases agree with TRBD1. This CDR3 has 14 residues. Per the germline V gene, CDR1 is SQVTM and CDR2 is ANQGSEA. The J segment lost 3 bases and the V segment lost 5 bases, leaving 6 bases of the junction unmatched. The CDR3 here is CSVMGQEHYNEQFF. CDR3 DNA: TGCAGCGTTATGGGACAGGAGCACTACAATGAGCAGTTCTTC.

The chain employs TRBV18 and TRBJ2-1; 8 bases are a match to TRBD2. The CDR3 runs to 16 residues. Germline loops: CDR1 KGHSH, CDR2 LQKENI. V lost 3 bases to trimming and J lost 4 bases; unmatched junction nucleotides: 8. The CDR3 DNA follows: TGTGCCAGCTCACCGCATGTGGCGGGAGGATACAATGAGCAGTTCTTC. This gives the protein CASSPHVAGGYNEQFF.

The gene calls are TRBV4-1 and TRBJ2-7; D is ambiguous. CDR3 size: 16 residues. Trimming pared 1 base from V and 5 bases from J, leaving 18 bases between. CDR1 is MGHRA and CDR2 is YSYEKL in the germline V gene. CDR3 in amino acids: CASSQGRTVQSDEQYF. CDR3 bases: TGCGCCAGCAGCCAAGGGCGAACGGTCCAGAGCGACGAGCAGTACTTC.

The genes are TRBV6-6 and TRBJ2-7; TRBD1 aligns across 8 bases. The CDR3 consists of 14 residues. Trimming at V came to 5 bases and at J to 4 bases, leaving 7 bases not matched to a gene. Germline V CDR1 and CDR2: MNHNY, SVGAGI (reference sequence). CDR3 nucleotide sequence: TGTGCCAGCAGTAATGGACAGGGCGGTTACGAGCAGTACTTC. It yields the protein CASSNGQGGYEQYF.

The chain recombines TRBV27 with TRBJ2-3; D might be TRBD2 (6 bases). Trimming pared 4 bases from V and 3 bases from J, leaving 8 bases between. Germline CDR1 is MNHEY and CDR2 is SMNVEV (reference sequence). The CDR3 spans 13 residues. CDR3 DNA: TGTGCCAGCAGTTCGCTAGCGACAGATACGCAGTATTTT. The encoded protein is CASSSLATDTQYF.

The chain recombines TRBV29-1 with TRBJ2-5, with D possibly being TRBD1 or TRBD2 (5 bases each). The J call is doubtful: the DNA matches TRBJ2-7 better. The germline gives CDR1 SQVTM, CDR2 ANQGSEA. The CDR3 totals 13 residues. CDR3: CSVGGTDFYEQYF. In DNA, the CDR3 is TGCAGCGTTGGTGGGACGGATTTCTACGAGCAGTACTTC.

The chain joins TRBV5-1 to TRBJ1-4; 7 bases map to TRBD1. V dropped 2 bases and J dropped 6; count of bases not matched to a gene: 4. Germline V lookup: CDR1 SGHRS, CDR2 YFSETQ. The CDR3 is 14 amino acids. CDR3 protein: CASSLQGPDEKLFF. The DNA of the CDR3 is TGCGCCAGCAGCTTACAGGGGCCGGATGAAAAACTGTTTTTT.

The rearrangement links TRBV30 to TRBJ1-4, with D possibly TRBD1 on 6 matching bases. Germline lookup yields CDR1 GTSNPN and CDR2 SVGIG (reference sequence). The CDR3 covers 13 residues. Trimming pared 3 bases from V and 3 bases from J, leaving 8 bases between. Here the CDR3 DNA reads TGTGCCTGGAGCAAGGGGGCTAATGAAAAACTGTTTTTT. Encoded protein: CAWSKGANEKLFF.

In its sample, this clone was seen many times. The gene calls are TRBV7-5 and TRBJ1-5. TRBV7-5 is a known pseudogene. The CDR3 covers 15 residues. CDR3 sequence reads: CARSLVGPPYQPQHF. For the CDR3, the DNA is TGTGCCAGAAGCTTAGTAGGGCCGCCCTATCAGCCCCAGCATTTT.

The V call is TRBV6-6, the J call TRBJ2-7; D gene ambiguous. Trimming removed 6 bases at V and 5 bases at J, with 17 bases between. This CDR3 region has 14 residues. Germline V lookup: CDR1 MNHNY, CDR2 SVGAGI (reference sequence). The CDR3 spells CASRPAQSLDEQYF. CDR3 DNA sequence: TGTGCCAGCAGACCTGCCCAATCTCTAGACGAGCAGTACTTC.

This chain's CDR3 is CASSSPSGGNTGELFF. CDR3 coding DNA: TGCGCCAGCAGCTCTCCCAGCGGGGGGAACACCGGGGAGCTGTTTTTT. J is TRBJ2-2 and V is TRBV5-1; the match to TRBD2 covers 8 bases. After removal of 3 bases from V and 1 base from J, the junction contained 5 bases not matched to a gene. The CDR3 totals 16 residues. The V gene's germline CDR1 is SGHRS and CDR2 YFSETQ.

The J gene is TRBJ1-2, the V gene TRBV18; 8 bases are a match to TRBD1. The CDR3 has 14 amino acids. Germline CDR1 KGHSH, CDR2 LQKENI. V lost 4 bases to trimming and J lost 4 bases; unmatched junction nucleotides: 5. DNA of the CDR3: TGTGCCAGCTCACTTTCGACAGGGGTCTATGGCTACACCTTC. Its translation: CASSLSTGVYGYTF.